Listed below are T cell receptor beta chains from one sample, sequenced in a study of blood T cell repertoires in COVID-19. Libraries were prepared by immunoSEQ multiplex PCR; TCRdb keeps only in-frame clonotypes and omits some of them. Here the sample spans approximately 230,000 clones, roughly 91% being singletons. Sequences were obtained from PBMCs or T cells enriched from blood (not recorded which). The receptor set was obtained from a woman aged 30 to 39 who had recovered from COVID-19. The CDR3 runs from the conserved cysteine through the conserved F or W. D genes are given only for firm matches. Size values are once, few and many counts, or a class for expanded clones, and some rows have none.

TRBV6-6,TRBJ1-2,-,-,CASNGDGYTF,TGTGCCTCCAACGGGGATGGCTACACCTTC
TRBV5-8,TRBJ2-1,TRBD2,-,CASSQGLAGVEQFF,TGTGCCAGCAGCCAGGGACTAGCGGGAGTTGAGCAGTTCTTC
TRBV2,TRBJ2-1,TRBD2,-,CASVRPIAGRNEQFF,TGTGCCAGCGTGAGACCTATAGCGGGACGCAATGAGCAGTTCTTC
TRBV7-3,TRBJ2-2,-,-,CASSRDWDNTGELFF,TGTGCCAGCAGCCGGGACTGGGATAACACCGGGGAGCTGTTTTTT
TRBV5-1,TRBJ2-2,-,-,CASSLLGPGTGELFF,TGCGCCAGCAGCTTGCTCGGGCCAGGGACCGGGGAGCTGTTTTTT
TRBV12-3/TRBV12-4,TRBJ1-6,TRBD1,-,CASGTGNNSPLHF,TGTGCCAGCGGGACAGGGAATAATTCACCCCTCCACTTT
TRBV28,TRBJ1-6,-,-,CASRRVGQTNSPLHF,TGTGCCAGCAGAAGAGTCGGACAGACTAATTCACCCCTCCACTTT
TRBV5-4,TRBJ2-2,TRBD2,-,CASSLMLAGGRWNTGELFF,TGTGCCAGCAGCTTAATGCTAGCGGGAGGGCGTTGGAACACCGGGGAGCTGTTTTTT
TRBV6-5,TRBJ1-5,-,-,CASSPRSGNQPQHF,TGTGCCAGCAGCCCCAGGTCGGGGAATCAGCCCCAGCATTTT
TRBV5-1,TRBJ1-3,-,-,CASSLGQTGNTIYF,TGCGCCAGCAGCCTCGGACAGACTGGAAACACCATATATTTT
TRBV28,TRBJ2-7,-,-,CASSRGYYEQYF,TGTGCCAGCAGTAGGGGATACTACGAGCAGTACTTC
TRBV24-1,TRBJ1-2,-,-,CATSDFRPSGNTYGYTF,TGTGCCACCAGTGATTTCCGCCCCTCAGGGAACACCTATGGCTACACCTTC
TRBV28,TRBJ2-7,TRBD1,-,CASTQGARYEQYF,TGTGCCAGCACTCAGGGGGCGCGCTACGAGCAGTACTTC
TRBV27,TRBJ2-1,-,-,CASSPLFVTGVYNEQFF,TGTGCCAGCAGTCCCCTTTTCGTAACCGGGGTGTACAATGAGCAGTTCTTC
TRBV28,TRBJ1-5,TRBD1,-,CASSGTGVVPQHF,TGTGCCAGCAGTGGGACAGGGGTCGTGCCCCAGCATTTT
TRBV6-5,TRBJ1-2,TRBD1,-,CASSYGADRTRGYTF,TGTGCCAGCAGTTACGGAGCGGACAGGACGCGAGGCTACACCTTC
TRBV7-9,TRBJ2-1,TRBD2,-,CASSLDYRTSGVYNEQFF,TGTGCCAGCAGCTTAGATTACCGGACTAGCGGAGTTTACAATGAGCAGTTCTTC
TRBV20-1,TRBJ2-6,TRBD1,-,CSASWDRGYSGANVLTF,TGCAGTGCTAGTTGGGACAGGGGTTACTCTGGGGCCAACGTCCTGACTTTC
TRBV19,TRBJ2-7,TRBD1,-,CASSIGGGTGHEQYF,TGTGCCAGTAGTATAGGTGGAGGGACAGGCCACGAGCAGTACTTC
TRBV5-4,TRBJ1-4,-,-,CASSDQTQGEKLFF,TGTGCCAGCAGCGACCAGACGCAGGGTGAAAAACTGTTTTTT
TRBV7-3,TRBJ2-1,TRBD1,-,CASSLGTVSYNEQFF,TGTGCCAGCAGCTTAGGGACAGTGTCCTACAATGAGCAGTTCTTC
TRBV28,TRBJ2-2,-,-,CASSFPQGFTGELFF,TGTGCCAGCAGTTTCCCCCAGGGATTCACCGGGGAGCTGTTTTTT
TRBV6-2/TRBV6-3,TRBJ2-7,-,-,CASSYGGASYEQYF,TGTGCCAGCAGTTATGGTGGGGCTTCCTACGAGCAGTACTTC
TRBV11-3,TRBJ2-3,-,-,CASSLGADTQYF,TGTGCCAGCAGCCTAGGCGCAGATACGCAGTATTTT
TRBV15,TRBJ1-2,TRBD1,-,CATSRDKGARGGYTF,TGTGCCACCAGCAGAGATAAGGGGGCGAGGGGAGGCTACACCTTC
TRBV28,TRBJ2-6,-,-,CASRISGSGEWANVLTF,TGTGCCAGCAGGATTAGCGGATCCGGTGAGTGGGCCAACGTCCTGACTTTC
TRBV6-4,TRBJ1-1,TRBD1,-,CASSEQGANTEAFF,TGTGCCAGCAGTGAGCAGGGGGCGAACACTGAAGCTTTCTTT
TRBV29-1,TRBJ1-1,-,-,CSTQDARGTEAFF,TGCAGCACCCAGGACGCCCGCGGGACTGAAGCTTTCTTT
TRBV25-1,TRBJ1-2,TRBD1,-,CASSARQGLGYGYTF,TGTGCCAGCAGTGCGCGACAGGGGTTGGGCTATGGCTACACCTTC
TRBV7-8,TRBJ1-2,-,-,CASSPADRPYGYTF,TGTGCCAGCAGCCCCGCCGACAGGCCCTATGGCTACACCTTC
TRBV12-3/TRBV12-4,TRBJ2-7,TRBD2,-,CASLLAGGYEQYF,TGTGCCAGCCTTCTAGCGGGAGGCTACGAGCAGTACTTC
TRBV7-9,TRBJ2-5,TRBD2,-,CASSLGAGREETQYF,TGTGCCAGCAGCTTAGGGGCAGGGAGGGAGGAGACCCAGTACTTC
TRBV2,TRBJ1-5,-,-,CASSEVTRSEGPQHF,TGTGCCAGCAGTGAAGTCACACGTTCGGAGGGGCCCCAGCATTTT
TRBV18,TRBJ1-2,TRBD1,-,CASSLTTGRSSNGYTF,TGTGCCAGCTCACTTACGACAGGGAGAAGTAGTAATGGCTACACCTTC
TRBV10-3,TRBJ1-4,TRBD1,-,CAINRDRGEKLFF,TGTGCCATCAACCGGGACAGGGGTGAAAAACTGTTTTTT
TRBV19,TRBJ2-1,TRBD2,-,CASSSEAGSSYNEQFF,TGTGCCAGTAGTTCTGAAGCGGGGAGCTCCTACAATGAGCAGTTCTTC
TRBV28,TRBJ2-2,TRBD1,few,CASSLLSTGWTGELFF,TGTGCCAGCAGTTTACTTTCGACAGGGTGGACCGGGGAGCTGTTTTTT
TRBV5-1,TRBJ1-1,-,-,CASSFGFREGPEAFF,TGCGCCAGCAGCTTTGGCTTCCGGGAAGGGCCTGAAGCTTTCTTT
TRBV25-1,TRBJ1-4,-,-,CASSAVATNEKLFF,TGTGCCAGCAGTGCAGTTGCAACTAATGAAAAACTGTTTTTT
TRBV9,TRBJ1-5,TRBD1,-,CASSAPGTGNQPQHF,TGTGCCAGCAGCGCGCCTGGGACAGGGAATCAGCCCCAGCATTTT
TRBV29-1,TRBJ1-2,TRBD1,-,CSVHRDRDVGGYTF,TGCAGCGTACACCGGGACAGGGACGTGGGTGGCTACACCTTC
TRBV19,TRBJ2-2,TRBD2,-,CASSFAGDTGELFF,TGTGCCAGTAGCTTTGCGGGAGACACCGGGGAGCTGTTTTTT
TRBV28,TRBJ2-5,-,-,CASSLGARIQETQYF,TGTGCCAGCAGTTTAGGGGCCCGCATCCAAGAGACCCAGTACTTC
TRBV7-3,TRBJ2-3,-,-,CASRVGTDTQYF,TGTGCCAGCAGGGTCGGGACAGATACGCAGTATTTT
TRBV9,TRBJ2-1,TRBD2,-,CASSVEVGLASNEQFF,TGTGCCAGCAGCGTAGAAGTAGGACTAGCGAGCAATGAGCAGTTCTTC
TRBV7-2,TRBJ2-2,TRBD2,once,CASSPPGLDNTGELFF,TGTGCCAGCAGCCCTCCGGGACTAGATAACACCGGGGAGCTGTTTTTT
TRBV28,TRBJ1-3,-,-,CASSFAFGGGSGNTIYF,TGTGCCAGCAGTTTCGCCTTCGGGGGGGGCTCTGGAAACACCATATATTTT
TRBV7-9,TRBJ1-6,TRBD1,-,CASSPRRGGQGNSPLHF,TGTGCCAGCAGCCCGCGCCGGGGGGGACAGGGAAATTCACCCCTCCACTTT
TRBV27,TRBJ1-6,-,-,CASSLATQYNSPLHF,TGTGCCAGCAGTTTGGCAACCCAGTATAATTCACCCCTCCACTTT
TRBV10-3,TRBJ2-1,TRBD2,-,CAISESGLAAYNEQFF,TGTGCCATCAGTGAGTCCGGACTAGCGGCCTACAATGAGCAGTTCTTC
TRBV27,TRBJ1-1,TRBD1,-,CASSFLQGAVFF,TGTGCCAGCAGCTTTCTACAGGGGGCGGTCTTCTTT
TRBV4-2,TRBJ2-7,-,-,CASSQVRENAYEQYF,TGTGCCAGCAGCCAAGTAAGGGAGAACGCCTACGAGCAGTACTTC
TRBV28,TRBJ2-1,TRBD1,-,CASTADRGGYNEQFF,TGTGCCAGCACCGCGGACAGGGGCGGCTACAATGAGCAGTTCTTC
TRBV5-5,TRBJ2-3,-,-,CASSLAGSSTDTQYF,TGTGCCAGCAGCTTGGCGGGATCTAGCACAGATACGCAGTATTTT
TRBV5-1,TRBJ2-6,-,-,CASSPTGTGANVLTF,TGCGCCAGCAGCCCCACAGGGACTGGGGCCAACGTCCTGACTTTC
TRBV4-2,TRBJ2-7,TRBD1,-,CASRTGDREQYF,TGTGCCAGCAGGACAGGGGACCGCGAGCAGTACTTC
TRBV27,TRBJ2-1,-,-,CASSLTAEYNEQFF,TGTGCCAGCAGTTTAACAGCGGAGTACAATGAGCAGTTCTTC
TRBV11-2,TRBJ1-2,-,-,CASSLNVIGGLGYGYTF,TGTGCCAGCAGCTTAAATGTCATAGGGGGTCTGGGCTATGGCTACACCTTC